This T cell receptor beta chain was found in a study of a mutant IDH1 vaccine in newly diagnosed glioma (dated by TCRdb to the early 2020s). Context from the whole study: Eight vaccinations were administered to patients in weeks 1, 3, 5, 7, 11, 15, 19 and 23, corresponding to visits V03 through V10. In the chemotherapy-containing groups, vaccination started alongside temozolomide cycles, whereas in patients who had radiotherapy alone it started 4-6 weeks after radiotherapy. The 30 to 40 treated patients were approximately 62% male and about 38% female, with a mean age of 40.4 years. Before enrollment, most patients had been given radiochemotherapy with temozolomide as standard therapy, while the rest had received either radiotherapy alone or temozolomide alone. Peripheral blood samples were drawn at six visits, namely V03 (baseline), V05, V07, V10, V12 and V13. For exploratory analyses, about 25 treated patients had longitudinal TCRB deep sequencing done wherever samples were available.

Results the study describes overall, beyond this receptor: Pseudoprogression appeared unrelated to alterations in the top peripheral T cell clonotypes detected by TCRB sequencing. According to the authors, sample limitations meant that analyses of patient blood samples could not be reproduced. Vaccine-induced immune responses across multiple MHC alleles were detected in 90% to 95% of patients. PBMC samples for TCRB deep sequencing were selected based on availability.

Comment on this clone: Its antigen target is currently unknown. No base qualities exist here, and no much larger clone lies one base off it.

The time point label corresponds to: week 11, during vaccination. Each vaccine dose was 300 ug of a 20-mer mutant IDH1 peptide in Montanide, given subcutaneously with topical imiquimod. Donors had newly diagnosed WHO grade 3 or 4 IDH1-mutant astrocytomas with loss of nuclear ATRX. The samples were drawn from NOA16, a multicentre, single-arm, open-label phase I trial in Germany that tested a mutant IDH1 peptide vaccine in humans for the first time. Genomic DNA for TCRB sequencing was isolated from EDTA blood with the DNeasy Blood and Tissue Kit. The library was generated by the immunoSEQ multiplex PCR assay. Following the manufacturer's protocol, the hsTCRB Kit was used to amplify rearranged TCR beta chain sequences. TCRB libraries were sequenced on an Illumina MiSeq. For the original study's pipeline: Demultiplexing, trimming and gene mapping were performed with the kit vendor's proprietary platform. This is the immuneACCESS table as TCRdb keeps it, with only in-frame sequences that have V and J called. A part of the clones is gone; compared with another copy, unresolved V genes explain less than half, and the rest is unexplained. That table supplies the V and J calls and clone size; D and trimming were determined from the DNA. The sample yields some 64,000 clones; roughly 83% were counted once. The top ten clonotypes cover about 8.2% of the sample.

There are 14 amino acids in the CDR3, from cysteine to phenylalanine inclusive. Only the CDR3 portion is preserved as DNA: 42 bases, with reading frame beginning at the first base. In the germline V gene (reference sequence), CDR1 corresponds to MNHEY and CDR2 to SMNVEV. A distance of 12 bases separates the germline ends of V and J, which lose 6 bases and 0 bases respectively. Sequencing was performed on PBMCs, taken from a glioma patient whose treatment included an IDH1 peptide vaccine. The chain links TRBV27 with TRBJ2-7, with the D gene too uncertain to name. This clonotype was obtained from a woman between 50 and 59 years old with glioma. The bases are TGTGCCAGCAGCACCTGGGCCCTCTCCTACGAGCAGTACTTC. Protein translation: CASSTWALSYEQYF.